This T cell receptor (beta chain) was captured by sequencing in a study of T cell clonality in common variable immunodeficiency. This clone was counted at least ten times. What it binds is not known. With the read ending 3 residues before the CDR3 end, the germline J gene is used to fill in that end. Findings and caveats of the study: Common variable immunodeficiency TCR beta sequences reportedly had fewer deletions and N-nucleotide insertions. Compared with controls, CVID subjects had fewer shared TCRbeta clones.

Both groups were predominantly of Caucasian heritage. Heparinized whole blood, roughly 5 to 8 ml, came from each donor. TCRdb keeps only in-frame clones here, not all; method: immunoSEQ multiplex PCR. Sampling found some 50,000 clones, none seen once. V lost 3 bases and J 0 bases, leaving 12 bases between the germline ends. The length of the CDR3 is 15 residues. CDR1 MRHNA and CDR2 SNTAGT come from the germline V gene. The sequenced material came from peripheral blood mononuclear cells. The chain has TRBV6-4 and TRBJ2-7; D is perhaps TRBD1 (6 bases). The receptor was derived from a person aged 18 to 70 in good health. CDR3 loop: CASSEQQGYSYEQYF. CDR3 bases read: TGTGCCAGCAGTGAACAACAGGGATACTCCTACGAG.